One sample yielded the 18 T cell receptor beta chains listed below, sequenced in a study of T-cell reconstitution after alpha-beta-depleted transplantation in children (dated by TCRdb to 2015 to 2016). In light of the paper, this sample's treatment or condition label describes: allogeneic hematopoietic cell transplantation with graft depleted of TCRalphabeta T cells and CD19 B cells. The library was generated by PCR. Sequenced on an Illumina HiSeq 2500. TCR libraries were prepared with molecular barcoding, using unique molecular identifiers to normalize TCRbeta repertoire quantification. Clones were called with MiXCR by TCRdb after fastp trimmed the public reads at Q25, and only in-frame beta chains were retained. Identical CDR3 protein sequences are pooled into one entry, listed with their most common genes and DNA. The sample yields approximately 800,000 distinct CDR3 sequences; about 16% were counted once. The ten largest make up roughly 4.8% of the sample.

The specimen was PBMCs, mostly from graft donor cells, collected 360 days after TCRalphabeta/CD19-depleted stem cell transplant. These receptors all stem from a male patient aged 10 to 17 who had a stem cell transplant for acute lymphoblastic leukemia, so the T cells may come from the graft donor.

This clonotype was observed at least ten times. The J gene is TRBJ1-2, the V gene TRBV4-1; D call uncertain. CDR3 length equals 13 residues. V was pared by 2 bases and J by 0 bases, with 4 bases between. Per germline, CDR1 MGHRA and CDR2 YSYEKL. The CDR3 loop is CASSQSPNYGYTF. The CDR3 nucleotides read TGCGCCAGCAGCCAATCCCCTAACTATGGCTACACCTTC.

This clonotype was observed a handful of times. The chain couples TRBV5-1 to TRBJ2-5, with D possibly being TRBD2 (5 bases). With 0 bases removed from V and 7 bases from J, the gap between germline ends came to 10 bases. The length of the CDR3 is 13 residues. CDR1 SGHRS and CDR2 YFSETQ come from the germline V gene. CDR3 coding DNA: TGCGCCAGCAGCTTGGGAGCTCGGGGGACCCAGTACTTC. It specifies CASSLGARGTQYF.

Ten or more counts support this clonotype. The rearrangement uses TRBV5-1 and TRBJ2-3, with 7 bases aligning to TRBD1. With V trimmed by 3 bases and J by 7 bases, 11 bases remained unmatched. The CDR3 is 15 amino acids. Germline V CDR1 and CDR2: SGHRS, YFSETQ. DNA of the CDR3: TGCGCCAGCAGCTGGGATAACAGGGGTTGGAATACGCAGTATTTT. The encoded protein is CASSWDNRGWNTQYF.

The sample holds many counts of this clonotype. The J gene is TRBJ2-7, the V gene TRBV20-1, with D possibly TRBD2 on 5 matching bases. V was trimmed by 1 base and J by 0 bases, leaving 7 bases between them. Per the germline V gene, CDR1 is DFQATT and CDR2 is SNEGSKA (reference sequence). This CDR3 contains 13 residues. The CDR3 loop is CSARAGFSYEQYF. CDR3 coding DNA: TGCAGTGCTAGAGCGGGATTCTCCTACGAGCAGTACTTC.

This chain connects TRBV7-3 to TRBJ2-1; D is undetermined. The V and J ends lost 5 bases and 4 bases respectively, with 12 bases between them. The CDR3 length is 14 residues. Germline CDR1 is SGHTA and CDR2 is FQGTGA. The CDR3 nucleotides read TGTGCCAGCAGCGCACAGCCCCGTTACAATGAGCAGTTCTTC. It is translated as CASSAQPRYNEQFF.

The J gene is TRBJ2-1, the V gene TRBV7-9; D unresolved. In germline, CDR1 is SEHNR, CDR2 FQNEAQ (reference sequence). The CDR3 length is 14 residues. The germline V and J ends were trimmed by 5 bases and 7 bases, with 15 bases remaining between them. The CDR3 sequence is CASSPHSHGNEQFF. The CDR3 nucleotides are TGTGCCAGCAGCCCCCATAGCCACGGGAATGAGCAGTTCTTC. The complete variable domain, with remaining parts taken from reference TRBV7-9 and TRBJ2-1, reads DTGVSQNPRHKITKRGQNVTFRCDPISEHNRLYWYRQTLGQGPEFLTYFQNEAQLEKSRLLSDRFSAERPKGSFSTLEIQRTEQGDSAMYLCASSPHSHGNEQFFGPGTRLTVL.

The chain has TRBV2 and TRBJ1-5; D might be TRBD1 (5 bases). This CDR3 has 14 amino acids. Looked up from germline, CDR1 is SNHLY and CDR2 is FYNNEI. V was shortened by 7 bases and J by 2 bases, with 12 bases between the two germline ends. The CDR3 here is CASNLMGGNQPQHF. As DNA, the CDR3 is TGTGCCAGCAATTTAATGGGGGGCAATCAGCCCCAGCATTTT.

This clonotype was counted only a few times. CDR3 amino acids: CSVEISGTGLSYEQYF. The CDR3 region has the DNA TGCAGCGTTGAAATTTCGGGGACAGGGTTATCCTACGAGCAGTACTTC. The chain carries TRBV29-1 and TRBJ2-7; 9 bases agree with TRBD1. The germline V gene has CDR1 SQVTM and CDR2 ANQGSEA. With 2 bases clipped from V and 1 base from J, the junction kept 9 bases outside the gene matches. The CDR3 loop spans 16 amino acids.

This clonotype was seen a handful of times. The chain carries TRBV20-1 and TRBJ2-7; perhaps TRBD2 as D (6 bases). Trimming removed 0 bases at V and 2 bases at J, with 14 bases between. The germline CDR1 and CDR2 sequences are DFQATT and SNEGSKA (reference sequence). The CDR3 length is 15 residues. The CDR3 coding sequence is TGCAGTGCTAGAGATCGTCGCGGGGTAACCTACGAGCAGTACTTC. It yields the protein CSARDRRGVTYEQYF.

The DNA of the CDR3 is TGTGCCAGCAGCCAAGATGAGCGGGAGGTGTACAATGAGCAGTTCTTC. Translation gives CASSQDEREVYNEQFF. V and J are TRBV4-2 and TRBJ2-1; 9 bases line up with TRBD2. Trimming took 0 bases from V and 4 from J; bases not matched to a gene: 4. Germline V gene sequence: CDR1 LGHNA, CDR2 YNFKEQ. This CDR3 contains 16 residues.

This rearrangement joins TRBV15 to TRBJ2-7; 11 nucleotides match TRBD1. Losses at the gene ends were 1 base for V and 5 bases for J; bases not matched to a gene: 4. The CDR3 is made up of 15 amino acids. Germline-derived CDR1 and CDR2 are LNHNV and YYDKDF (reference sequence). The CDR3 loop is CATSRVRTGGHEQYF. CDR3 DNA: TGTGCCACCAGCAGAGTTAGGACAGGGGGCCACGAGCAGTACTTC. The full variable domain, rest sourced from reference TRBV15 and TRBJ2-7, is DAMVIQNPRYQVTQFGKPVTLSCSQTLNHNVMYWYQQKSSQAPKLLFHYYDKDFNNEADTPDNFQSRRPNTSFCFLDIRSPGLGDTAMYLCATSRVRTGGHEQYFGPGTRLTVT.

This clonotype has a count of ten or more. At one end, the junction sequence differs from germline, possibly due to a read error. The chain has TRBV27 and TRBJ1-5; D not resolved. The V gene's germline CDR1 is MNHEY and CDR2 SMNVEV (reference sequence). The CDR3 contains 17 residues. CDR3 nucleotide sequence: TGTGCGAGCAGTTTATCGGGTCCGCGGGATAGCAATCAGCCCCAGCATTTT. It translates to CASSLSGPRDSNQPQHF.

This clonotype was recorded many times. The chain has TRBV12-3 or TRBV12-4 and TRBJ2-3, with 7 positions matching TRBD2. With V trimmed by 2 bases and J by 4 bases, 6 bases remained unmatched. The CDR3 is 15 amino acids. Written as DNA, the CDR3 is TGTGCCAGCAGTTTAAGGGGCGGGAGAGCAGATACGCAGTATTTT. The encoded protein is CASSLRGGRADTQYF.

The chain employs TRBV9 and TRBJ2-5; D is possibly TRBD2 (5 bases). The V end lost 0 bases, the J end lost 0 bases, and 9 bases lay between the germline ends. Germline values: CDR1 SGDLS, CDR2 YYNGEE. The CDR3 has 15 amino acids. The CDR3 nucleotides read TGTGCCAGCAGCGTAGAAACGGGGTACCAAGAGACCCAGTACTTC. It specifies CASSVETGYQETQYF.

There are a few counts of this clonotype. The rearrangement uses TRBV11-3 and TRBJ2-3; D remains unclear. Looked up from germline, CDR1 is SGHNT and CDR2 is YENEEA. V lost 5 bases, J lost 5 bases, and 8 bases lay in between. The CDR3 is made up of 12 amino acids. In DNA form, the CDR3 reads TGTGCCAGCAGCCAAGAGATAGATACGCAGTATTTT. Protein: CASSQEIDTQYF. The entire variable domain, with the rest obtained from reference TRBV11-3 and TRBJ2-3, is as follows: EAGVVQSPRYKIIEKKQPVAFWCNPISGHNTLYWYLQNLGQGPELLIRYENEEAVDDSQLPKDRFSAERLKGVDSTLKIQPAELGDSAVYLCASSQEIDTQYFGPGTRLTVL.

This clonotype was observed a few times. The chain employs TRBV14 and TRBJ2-2; D is perhaps TRBD2 (5 bases). Deletions cut 1 base from V and 2 bases from J, with 14 bases between. The CDR3 is made up of 17 amino acids. The germline V gene has CDR1 SGHDN and CDR2 FVKESK. The CDR3 region is CASSQVGASPNTGELFF. The CDR3 coding sequence is TGTGCCAGCAGCCAAGTAGGAGCTAGCCCTAACACCGGGGAGCTGTTTTTT.

This sequence joins TRBV7-8 and TRBJ2-7; 7 nucleotides align to TRBD1. Per the germline V gene, CDR1 is SGHVS and CDR2 is FQNEAQ. The CDR3 runs to 14 residues. V gave up 7 bases and J gave up 2 bases; unmatched junction bases: 8. CDR3 DNA sequence: TGTGCCAGCACCATACAGGGGTTCCCCTACGAGCAGTACTTC. This gives the protein CASTIQGFPYEQYF.

The V and J genes are TRBV7-9 and TRBJ2-1, with 7 bases identical to TRBD1. Germline V gene sequence: CDR1 SEHNR, CDR2 FQNEAQ (reference sequence). The CDR3 spans 14 residues. V shed 5 bases and J 9 bases; nucleotides not matched to a gene: 10. CDR3 nucleotides: TGTGCCAGCAGCCCGACAGGGCCCCAGGGTGAGCAGTTCTTC. This sequence encodes CASSPTGPQGEQFF.